Listed here are 30 T cell receptor beta chains from one sample, sequenced in a study of cytomegalovirus exposure and HLA in healthy donors. Both 60 Vbeta primers and 13 Jbeta primers went into the PCR. Libraries were prepared by immunoSEQ multiplex PCR; TCRdb keeps only in-frame clonotypes and omits some of them. The sample includes about 150,000 clones, roughly three quarters of them seen just once. The sample comprised PBMCs. Receptor source: a male donor in good health and CMV-seronegative.

The chain recombines TRBV11-3 with TRBJ2-5; D might be TRBD1 (6 bases). The germline V and J ends were trimmed by 8 bases and 5 bases, with 15 bases remaining between them. Germline V CDR1 and CDR2: SGHNT, YENEEA. The CDR3 totals 13 residues. DNA of the CDR3: TGTGCCAGCGGCCAACACAGGGATGAGACCCAGTACTTC. The encoded protein is CASGQHRDETQYF.

V gene TRBV4-1 combines with J gene TRBJ2-3; D remains unclear. The length of the CDR3 is 16 residues. V was shortened by 6 bases and J by 0 bases, with 16 bases between the two germline ends. Germline CDR1 reads MGHRA; CDR2 reads YSYEKL. DNA for the CDR3: TGCGCCAGCAGTCCTAACGATAGACTTAGCACAGATACGCAGTATTTT. This encodes CASSPNDRLSTDTQYF.

CDR3 amino acids: CASRPRTGGDYGYTF. Written as DNA, the CDR3 is TGTGCCAGCAGACCTCGGACAGGGGGCGACTATGGCTACACCTTC. The chain employs TRBV2 and TRBJ1-2; 11 bases are a match to TRBD1. Unmatched junction bases numbered 6, after V lost 6 bases and J lost 3 bases. The length of the CDR3 is 15 residues. In germline, CDR1 is SNHLY, CDR2 FYNNEI.

This CDR3 reads CASSVEDSNSPLHF. The CDR3 DNA reads as TGTGCCAGCAGCGTAGAGGACTCAAATTCACCCCTCCACTTT. The chain is built from TRBV9 and TRBJ1-6; D call uncertain. There are 14 residues in the CDR3. Trimming pared 0 bases from V and 7 bases from J, leaving 8 bases between. The germline gives CDR1 SGDLS, CDR2 YYNGEE.

This clone has a single count. The chain links TRBV7-9 to TRBJ2-7; 7 bases align to TRBD1. Trimming at V came to 4 bases and at J to 5 bases, leaving 14 bases not matched to a gene. The germline gives CDR1 SEHNR, CDR2 FQNEAQ (reference sequence). The length of the CDR3 is 16 residues. The CDR3 spells CASSSNDRVRRNEQYF. The CDR3 DNA reads TGTGCCAGCAGCTCCAACGACAGGGTAAGGAGGAACGAGCAGTACTTC.

This clone was counted once. J is TRBJ2-7 and V is TRBV2, with D possibly TRBD1 on 6 matching bases. The V gene's germline CDR1 is SNHLY and CDR2 FYNNEI. Trimming took off 8 bases at V and 2 bases at J, with 16 bases between the two ends. The CDR3 extends over 14 amino acids. The CDR3 sequence is CASAPTGTPYEQYF. The DNA for the CDR3 is TGTGCCAGCGCGCCGACCGGGACACCCTACGAGCAGTACTTC.

The J gene is TRBJ1-4, the V gene TRBV7-6, with D perhaps matching TRBD1 (6 bases). Trimming took 1 base from V and 3 from J, leaving 6 bases between them. The V gene's germline CDR1 is SGHVS and CDR2 FNYEAQ. The CDR3 contains 14 residues. Here the CDR3 DNA reads TGTGCCAGCAGCTTAGGGACAGCTAATGAAAAACTGTTTTTT. Its protein is CASSLGTANEKLFF.

CDR3 DNA sequence: TGTGCCAGCAGCTACCGGACTAGCGGAGATACGCAGTATTTT. It yields the protein CASSYRTSGDTQYF. V gene TRBV5-4 combines with J gene TRBJ2-3; 10 nucleotides match TRBD2. V shed 3 bases, J shed 5 bases, and the junction held 3 bases outside the gene matches. The length of the CDR3 is 14 residues. The V gene's germline CDR1 is SGHNT and CDR2 YYREEE (reference sequence).

In regard to this clone: The junction and the germline gene differ at one end; a read error may be behind it. V gene TRBV7-9 combines with J gene TRBJ1-1, with D hard to call. Germline-derived CDR1 and CDR2 are SEHNR and FQNEAQ (reference sequence). The CDR3 consists of 15 residues. The DNA of the CDR3 is TGTTCCAGCAGCTTACAAGGTGGCGGGAACACTGAAGCTTTCTTT. Protein: CSSSLQGGGNTEAFF.

J is TRBJ1-2 and V is TRBV15; tentatively, D is TRBD1 (5 bases). The CDR3 is 16 amino acids. The germline V gene has CDR1 LNHNV and CDR2 YYDKDF (reference sequence). With 3 bases removed from V and 2 bases from J, the gap between germline ends came to 16 bases. In nucleotides, the CDR3 is TGTGCCACCAGCAGTGATCTCAGGGATGGAAACTATGGCTACACCTTC. The encoded protein is CATSSDLRDGNYGYTF.

This clone came up once. The chain combines TRBV7-6 with TRBJ2-7; TRBD2 matches at 12 bases. Trimming at V came to 5 bases and at J to 2 bases, leaving 4 bases not matched to a gene. Looked up from germline, CDR1 is SGHVS and CDR2 is FNYEAQ. CDR3 length equals 15 residues. CDR3 loop: CASSPRLAGAYEQYF. CDR3 coding DNA: TGTGCCAGCAGCCCGAGACTAGCGGGGGCCTACGAGCAGTACTTC.

V usage is TRBV4-3 and J usage is TRBJ2-2; TRBD1 agrees at 8 bases. This CDR3 contains 17 residues. Germline V gene lookup returns CDR1 LGHNA and CDR2 YSLEER. V shed 0 bases and J 5 bases; nucleotides not matched to a gene: 8. The CDR3 nucleotides read TGCGCCAGCAGCCAAGATGGGTCCAGGGGGCGAACCGGGGAGCTGTTTTTT. Its protein product is CASSQDGSRGRTGELFF.

This clone has more than one count but fewer than ten. This rearrangement joins TRBV4-3 to TRBJ2-1; TRBD2 matches at 14 bases. The junction had 11 bases not matched to a gene; V was cut back by 3 bases and J by 10 bases. CDR3 size: 17 residues. CDR1 and CDR2 from the germline V gene are LGHNA and YSLEER. The CDR3 coding sequence is TGCGCCAGCAGCCAGACTAGCGGGGGGGCCGAAGCCTACGAGCAGTTCTTC. Translating it yields CASSQTSGGAEAYEQFF.

This clone came up once. The V and J genes are TRBV7-2 and TRBJ1-6, with TRBD1 as a possible D gene (6 bases). V lost 5 bases to trimming and J lost 10 bases, with 12 bases between them. The CDR3 is 13 amino acids. CDR1 is SGHTA, CDR2 FQGNSA, per germline. The CDR3 here is CASSPHRDSPLHF. CDR3 bases: TGTGCCAGCAGCCCCCACAGGGACTCACCCCTCCACTTT.

The chain has TRBV6-5 and TRBJ2-5; D may be TRBD2 (6 bases). This CDR3 has 15 amino acids. V lost 6 bases to trimming and J lost 2 bases, with 16 bases between them. The germline V gene has CDR1 MNHEY and CDR2 SVGAGI. The CDR3 nucleotides are TGTGCCAGCAGGATCTCCCTGGGGGGACAAGAGACCCAGTACTTC. As protein: CASRISLGGQETQYF.

This sequence joins TRBV9 and TRBJ2-5, with D perhaps TRBD2 (6 bases). The germline gives CDR1 SGDLS, CDR2 YYNGEE. Trimming cost V 0 bases and J 7 bases, with 16 bases left between them. The CDR3 length is 15 residues. CDR3 DNA: TGTGCCAGCAGCGTAGCTGGGGACTTCCCAGGGACCCAGTACTTC. It specifies CASSVAGDFPGTQYF.

The V and J genes are TRBV11-2 and TRBJ1-1, with D perhaps TRBD1 (5 bases). Trimming took off 5 bases at V and 3 bases at J, with 16 bases between the two ends. CDR1 and CDR2 (germline): SGHAT, FQNNGV. The CDR3 is made up of 15 amino acids. The CDR3 region has the DNA TGTGCCAGCAGCCCGAAAGCGGGGGAAGACACTGAAGCTTTCTTT. Its translation: CASSPKAGEDTEAFF.

This clone occurred a few times. CDR3 sequence (DNA): TGCGCCAGCAGCCAAGATTTACTCGCCGAGGACTACGAGCAGTACTTC. Its protein is CASSQDLLAEDYEQYF. The rearrangement links TRBV4-3 to TRBJ2-7; D is uncertain. The CDR3 is 16 residues long. V dropped 0 bases and J dropped 3 bases, with 15 bases sitting between them. Germline lookup yields CDR1 LGHNA and CDR2 YSLEER.

J is TRBJ1-1 and V is TRBV2; tentatively, D is TRBD1 (6 bases). Germline CDR1 is SNHLY and CDR2 is FYNNEI. V was shortened by 6 bases and J by 4 bases, with 12 bases between the two germline ends. There are 13 residues in the CDR3. The chain's CDR3 is CASRREGGTEAFF. In DNA, the CDR3 is TGTGCCAGCAGACGAGAAGGGGGCACTGAAGCTTTCTTT.

The genes are TRBV6-5 and TRBJ2-5; 8 nucleotides align to TRBD1. The CDR3 totals 13 residues. Trimming cost V 6 bases and J 6 bases; bases outside gene matches: 6. Germline V gene data show CDR1 as MNHEY and CDR2 as SVGAGI. CDR3 residues: CASRSTGEQTQYF. The CDR3 DNA is TGTGCCAGCAGGTCGACAGGGGAACAGACCCAGTACTTC.

This sequence joins TRBV9 and TRBJ1-4; D is undetermined. CDR1 and CDR2 (germline): SGDLS, YYNGEE. The V end was cut by 0 bases, the J end by 4 bases, with 10 bases between. The CDR3 runs 15 residues. CDR3: CASSVDGRFNEKLFF. In nucleotides, the CDR3 is TGTGCCAGCAGCGTAGATGGCAGGTTTAATGAAAAACTGTTTTTT.

The V and J genes are TRBV11-3 and TRBJ2-3, with a weak D call TRBD1 (6 bases). CDR1 and CDR2 from the germline V gene are SGHNT and YENEEA. This CDR3 spans 15 amino acids. V shed 5 bases and J shed 2 bases, with 14 bases lying between them. The CDR3 coding sequence is TGTGCCAGCAGCCAGACAGGTGCGATCACAGATACGCAGTATTTT. The encoded protein is CASSQTGAITDTQYF.

The chain carries TRBV7-3 and TRBJ2-5, with 9 positions matching TRBD1. The CDR3 contains 13 residues. J gave up 4 bases and V 5 bases, and 2 bases lay outside the gene matches. The germline V gene encodes CDR1 SGHTA and CDR2 FQGTGA. The CDR3 DNA follows: TGTGCCAGCAGCCTGGGACAGGGAGAGACCCAGTACTTC. Its protein product is CASSLGQGETQYF. The variable domain in full, with the rest retrieved from reference TRBV7-3 and TRBJ2-5, is GAGVSQTPSNKVTEKGKYVELRCDPISGHTALYWYRQSLGQGPEFLIYFQGTGAADDSGLPNDRFFAVRPEGSVSTLKIQRTERGDSAVYLCASSLGQGETQYFGPGTRLLVL.

This clone is a singleton in its sample. The genes are TRBV7-6 and TRBJ2-3, with 10 bases lining up with TRBD2. Germline CDR1 is SGHVS and CDR2 is FNYEAQ. CDR3 length equals 19 residues. The J segment lost 6 bases and the V segment lost 3 bases, leaving 18 bases of the junction unmatched. The DNA for the CDR3 is TGTGCCAGCAGCTTCCCTACCGAAGTGGTAGCGGGGGGCCCGGATACGCAGTATTTT. It specifies CASSFPTEVVAGGPDTQYF.

The rearrangement uses TRBV9 and TRBJ2-7, with 8 bases fitting TRBD2. The V segment lost 4 bases and the J segment 5 bases; nucleotides outside the gene matches: 11. In germline, CDR1 is SGDLS, CDR2 YYNGEE. The CDR3 consists of 15 residues. CDR3: CASSSRGAPGNEQYF. The CDR3 nucleotides are TGTGCCAGCAGCTCGCGGGGGGCCCCCGGGAACGAGCAGTACTTC.

V is TRBV5-1 and J is TRBJ2-3, with D unclear. Trimming took 4 bases from V and 2 from J, leaving 11 bases between them. This CDR3 spans 14 amino acids. Germline CDR1 reads SGHRS; CDR2 reads YFSETQ. The CDR3 nucleotides read TGCGCCAGCAGCCTCTACGTACCCACAGATACGCAGTATTTT. Protein sequence: CASSLYVPTDTQYF.

Comment on this clone: This sample also contains other DNA sequences that code for the same CDR3. This sequence joins TRBV5-1 and TRBJ1-4; the match to TRBD1 covers 7 bases. J lost 8 bases, V lost 7 bases, and 11 bases had no gene match. The CDR3 is 14 residues long. CDR1 and CDR2 (germline): SGHRS, YFSETQ. For the CDR3, the DNA is TGCGCCAGCGGCCTAACAGGGGATGACGAAAAACTGTTTTTT. It encodes CASGLTGDDEKLFF.

The chain is built from TRBV27 and TRBJ2-3, with D possibly matching TRBD1 (5 bases). V lost 4 bases, J lost 1 base, and 12 bases lay in between. Germline V lookup: CDR1 MNHEY, CDR2 SMNVEV (reference sequence). The CDR3 has 15 residues. This chain's CDR3 is CASSWGILGTDTQYF. As DNA, the CDR3 is TGTGCCAGCAGTTGGGGCATTCTCGGCACAGATACGCAGTATTTT.

This chain uses TRBV7-2 with TRBJ2-7; 8 bases fit TRBD1. Germline V lookup: CDR1 SGHTA, CDR2 FQGNSA. J lost 7 bases, V lost 5 bases, and 7 bases had no gene match. The CDR3 runs to 13 residues. As DNA, the CDR3 is TGTGCCAGCAGCATCGATACAGGGGGAGAGCAGTACTTC. Its translation: CASSIDTGGEQYF.

This clone was counted once. The gene calls are TRBV6-5 and TRBJ1-2; TRBD1 might be the D (5 bases). Germline lookup yields CDR1 MNHEY and CDR2 SVGAGI. Trimming left V 4 bases short and J 0 bases short, with 9 bases between. The CDR3 runs 14 residues. The CDR3 DNA is TGTGCCAGCAGTTTCGGGGGAGCTAACTATGGCTACACCTTC. It codes for CASSFGGANYGYTF.